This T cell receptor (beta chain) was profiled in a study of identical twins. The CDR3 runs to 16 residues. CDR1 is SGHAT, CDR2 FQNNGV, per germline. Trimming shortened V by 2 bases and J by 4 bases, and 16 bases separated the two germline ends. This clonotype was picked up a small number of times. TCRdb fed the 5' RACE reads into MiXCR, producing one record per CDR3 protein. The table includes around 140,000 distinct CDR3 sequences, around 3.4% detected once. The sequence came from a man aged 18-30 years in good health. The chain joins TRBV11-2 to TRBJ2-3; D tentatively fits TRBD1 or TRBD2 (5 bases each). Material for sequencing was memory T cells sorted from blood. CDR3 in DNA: TGTGCCAGCAGCTTATGGGGGATCGGCTCTGCAGATACGCAGTATTTT. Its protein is CASSLWGIGSADTQYF. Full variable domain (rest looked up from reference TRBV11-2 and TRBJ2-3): EAGVAQSPRYKIIEKRQSVAFWCNPISGHATLYWYQQILGQGPKLLIQFQNNGVVDDSQLPKDRFSAERLKGVDSTLKIQPAKLEDSAVYLCASSLWGIGSADTQYFGPGTRLTVL.